This TCR beta chain was observed in a study of OX40 agonist ivuxolimab in advanced cancers. With respect to the entire study: Ivuxolimab, which targeted the costimulatory receptor OX40 (CD134), was an agonistic, fully human IgG2 monoclonal antibody. Intravenous ivuxolimab was administered to patients every 2 weeks at six dose levels: 0.01, 0.1, 0.3, 1.5, 3 and 10 mg/kg. The dose-escalation cohort was around 84% male with a mean age of approximately 60 years, ranging from about 23 to 85. Three dose-escalation patients achieved partial responses, one with hepatocellular carcinoma and two with cutaneous melanoma. Patients were allowed to have had prior anti-PD-1, anti-PD-L1 or anti-CTLA-4 therapy, and around two fifths of the dose-escalation patients had been treated with checkpoint inhibitors. The paper covers the monotherapy dose-escalation part of the phase I ivuxolimab trial, which included N of about 51 patients. Peripheral TCRbeta sequencing aimed to test whether ivuxolimab altered TCR sequence diversity and caused clonal T-cell expansion. Of the approximately 53 patients in dose escalation, about 20 had hepatocellular carcinoma, some 15 had melanoma, 9 had renal cell carcinoma and 9 had head and neck cancer. What the study reported, not specific to this receptor: Low levels of normalized T-cell clonal expansion were also shown by some nonresponding patients. At doses of 0.1 to 3.0 mg/kg, clonal expansion of both CD4+ and CD8+ T cells in blood was seen between baseline and week 6. Which antigens the clonally expanded peripheral T cells were specific for was not determined. In partial responders in the 0.1-3.0 mg/kg groups, normalized peripheral clonal expansion was found to be among the lowest, especially among CD8+ T cells. After ivuxolimab, expanded clones were on average more numerous among CD8+ T cells than among CD4+ T cells.

Reading from cysteine to phenylalanine, the CDR3 counts 15 amino acids. Of all the DNA, just the CDR3 is kept, 45 bases in frame from base 1. V is pruned by 4 bases and J by 0 bases, leaving 6 bases of the junction without a gene match. Taken from the germline V gene (reference sequence), the CDR1 and CDR2 loops are SGHNT and YYREEE. Concerning this clone itself: Its recognized antigen is unknown. No base qualities exist here, and no much larger clone lies one base off it.

Genomic DNA was extracted from sorted cells for sequencing of the TCRbeta CDR3 region. The immunoSEQ Assay was used to sequence the TCRbeta CDR3 regions. TCRdb holds this immuneACCESS table with in-frame rearrangements only. Some clones are missing; in checked studies, unresolved V genes explain under half, and the rest has no known cause. The table for this sample lists tens of thousands of clones; 85% to 90% of them were counted only once. The ten largest make up 0.4% to 0.55% of the sample. The trial excluded patients who had a history of autoimmune disease or were on systemic immunosuppression. Peripheral blood for TCR sequencing was collected from all dose cohorts at baseline, on cycle 4 day 1, and on cycle 7 day 1. The samples were drawn from a first-in-human, open-label, multicenter phase I dose-escalation trial of ivuxolimab. Adults with locally advanced or metastatic melanoma, renal cell, hepatocellular, or head and neck squamous cell carcinoma were enrolled in the trial. Before TCR sequencing, CD4+ T cells and CD8+ T cells were sorted from peripheral blood as separate populations.

The sequenced sample was CD4+ or CD8+ T cells sorted from blood, obtained in a trial of the OX40 agonist ivuxolimab. The V and J segments used are TRBV5-4 and TRBJ2-7, and 8 bases in between align with TRBD2. The source is an adult with an advanced solid tumor such as melanoma, head and neck, liver or kidney cancer. In nucleotides, the sequence is TGTGCCAGCAGCGAGGGACTAGACCTCTCCTACGAGCAGTACTTC. Translated, it reads CASSEGLDLSYEQYF. The variable domain in full, with residues beyond the CDR3 obtained from the reference TRBV5-4 and TRBJ2-7 genes, is ETGVTQSPTHLIKTRGQQVTLRCSSQSGHNTVSWYQQALGQGPQFIFQYYREEENGRGNFPPRFSGLQFPNYSSELNVNALELDDSALYLCASSEGLDLSYEQYFGPGTRLTVT.